Shown below are 29 T cell receptor beta chains from a single sample sequenced in a study of blood T cell repertoires in COVID-19. Assay: immunoSEQ multiplex PCR; the TCRdb copy retains only in-frame clones and omits some. The repertoire holds hundreds of thousands of clones, with around 85% as singletons. Material for sequencing was PBMCs or T cells enriched from blood (not recorded which). The origin of the receptors is a man aged 40-49 years who had recovered from COVID-19.

J is TRBJ1-4 and V is TRBV4-1; D is perhaps TRBD1 (6 bases). The germline V gene encodes CDR1 MGHRA and CDR2 YSYEKL. The V gene lost 5 bases and the J gene lost 6 bases, with 16 bases spanning the gap. The CDR3 is 15 amino acids. The CDR3 here is CASSLKGKGDEKLFF. The DNA of the CDR3 is TGCGCCAGCAGCTTGAAGGGAAAGGGGGATGAAAAACTGTTTTTT.

The V gene is TRBV29-1, the J gene TRBJ1-2, with D perhaps matching TRBD1 (6 bases). CDR1 is SQVTM, CDR2 ANQGSEA, per germline. There are 16 residues in the CDR3. Deletions cut 6 bases from V and 7 bases from J, with 27 bases between. CDR3 in amino acids: CSVAIARGSGIAGYTF. CDR3 nucleotides: TGCAGCGTCGCCATAGCGAGGGGGAGTGGGATCGCTGGCTACACCTTC.

The J gene is TRBJ1-3, the V gene TRBV7-2, with a possible D match to TRBD1 (5 bases). Deletions cut 4 bases from V and 4 bases from J, with 14 bases between. This CDR3 has 15 amino acids. Germline V CDR1 and CDR2: SGHTA, FQGNSA. Here the CDR3 reads CASSWAGHKGNTIYF. The CDR3 bases are TGTGCCAGCAGCTGGGCGGGGCATAAGGGAAACACCATATATTTT.

The CDR3 spells CASSLAWETQYF. The CDR3 nucleotides are TGCGCCAGCAGTCTAGCGTGGGAGACCCAGTACTTC. V usage is TRBV10-1 and J usage is TRBJ2-5, with D perhaps matching TRBD2 (6 bases). This CDR3 has 12 amino acids. Trimming left V 5 bases short and J 5 bases short, with 9 bases between. Germline V gene lookup returns CDR1 WNHNN and CDR2 SYGVQD (reference sequence).

By share of the sample, this clone is medium-sized. The J gene is TRBJ2-6, the V gene TRBV4-2, with TRBD1 matching 8 bases. Per germline, CDR1 LGHNA and CDR2 YNFKEQ. This CDR3 comprises 16 residues. The J segment lost 1 base and the V segment lost 3 bases, leaving 2 bases of the junction unmatched. For the CDR3, the DNA is TGTGCCAGCAGCCATCAGGGGGCATCTGGGGCCAACGTCCTGACTTTC. Translated: CASSHQGASGANVLTF.

The chain uses TRBV10-3 and TRBJ2-7, with D uncertain. V lost 10 bases to trimming and J lost 6 bases, with 10 bases between them. Germline V gene data show CDR1 as ENHRY and CDR2 as SYGVKD. There are 10 residues in the CDR3. The CDR3 protein is CATYRGEQYF. The CDR3 DNA reads as TGTGCCACCTACCGCGGCGAGCAGTACTTC.

The chain employs TRBV9 and TRBJ1-1; D remains unclear. The V end lost 4 bases, the J end lost 1 base, and 8 bases lay between the germline ends. The CDR3 runs 13 residues. Per the germline V gene, CDR1 is SGDLS and CDR2 is YYNGEE. CDR3 amino acids: CASSPGGNTEAFF. The CDR3 DNA reads TGTGCCAGCAGCCCTGGAGGGAACACTGAAGCTTTCTTT.

The chain joins TRBV19 to TRBJ1-4; TRBD1 is a possible D gene (5 bases). Per the germline V gene, CDR1 is LNHDA and CDR2 is SQIVND (reference sequence). V dropped 7 bases and J dropped 0 bases, with 9 bases sitting between them. The CDR3 runs to 14 residues. CDR3 nucleotide sequence: TGTGCCAGTACCACGACAGCAACTAATGAAAAACTGTTTTTT. The encoded protein is CASTTTATNEKLFF. Full variable domain (outside the CDR3, taken from reference TRBV19 and TRBJ1-4): DGGITQSPKYLFRKEGQNVTLSCEQNLNHDAMYWYRQDPGQGLRLIYYSQIVNDFQKGDIAEGYSVSREKKESFPLTVTSAQKNPTAFYLCASTTTATNEKLFFGSGTQLSVL.

This chain joins TRBV2 and TRBJ2-1; 11 positions match TRBD2. This CDR3 contains 11 residues. Germline loops: CDR1 SNHLY, CDR2 FYNNEI. The J segment lost 15 bases and the V segment lost 6 bases, leaving 4 bases of the junction unmatched. The CDR3 nucleotides read TGTGCCAGCAGAGCTAGCGGGAGGTGGTTCTTC. Translating it yields CASRASGRWFF.

This sequence joins TRBV19 and TRBJ2-1; tentatively, D is TRBD2 (5 bases). The germline V and J ends were trimmed by 5 bases and 1 base, with 6 bases remaining between them. Germline V gene sequence: CDR1 LNHDA, CDR2 SQIVND (reference sequence). This CDR3 has 13 residues. The CDR3 nucleotides read TGTGCCAGTAGTGGGAGTTCCTACAATGAGCAGTTCTTC. As protein: CASSGSSYNEQFF.

This clone came up many times. This sequence joins TRBV3-1 (or the pseudogene TRBV3-2) and TRBJ2-7; 8 nucleotides align to TRBD1. The CDR3 loop spans 17 amino acids. Germline loops: CDR1 LGHDT, CDR2 YNNKEL (reference sequence). J was trimmed by 4 bases and V by 2 bases; bases with no gene match: 13. CDR3: CASSQITGTGLLYEQYF. DNA of the CDR3: TGTGCCAGCAGCCAAATCACGGGGACAGGATTACTTTACGAGCAGTACTTC.

A note on this clone: One junction end disagrees with the germline gene, perhaps due to a read error. The rearrangement links TRBV7-7 to TRBJ1-1, with a possible D match to TRBD1 (5 bases). CDR1 and CDR2 (germline): SSHAT, FNYEAQ (reference sequence). The CDR3 spans 15 residues. The CDR3: CASSLVPTGNTEAFF. As DNA, the CDR3 is TGTGCTAGCAGCTTAGTCCCCACAGGGAACACTGAAGCTTTCTTT. Using reference TRBV7-7 and TRBJ1-1 for the parts outside the CDR3, the full variable domain is GAGVSQSPRYKVTKRGQDVTLRCDPISSHATLYWYQQALGQGPEFLTYFNYEAQPDKSGLPSDRFSAERPEGSISTLTIQRTEQRDSAMYRCASSLVPTGNTEAFFGQGTRLTVV.

CDR3 residues: CATFGREREKLFF. The CDR3 DNA sequence: TGTGCCACCTTTGGAAGGGAGCGTGAAAAACTGTTTTTT. The chain combines TRBV19 with TRBJ1-4, with D uncertain. Germline V lookup: CDR1 LNHDA, CDR2 SQIVND (reference sequence). Deletions cut 10 bases from V and 7 bases from J, with 16 bases between. The CDR3 has 13 residues.

The V and J genes are TRBV28 and TRBJ2-7, with 8 bases that match TRBD2. Germline CDR1 MDHEN, CDR2 SYDVKM. The CDR3 has 15 residues. V lost 6 bases to trimming and J lost 2 bases; unmatched junction nucleotides: 9. The CDR3 loop reads CASSLPGLVTYEQYF. The CDR3 DNA reads as TGTGCCAGCAGCCTACCGGGACTAGTTACCTACGAGCAGTACTTC.

The J gene is TRBJ1-1, the V gene TRBV19; 7 bases line up with TRBD1. The CDR3 is made up of 13 amino acids. From germline, CDR1 is LNHDA and CDR2 SQIVND (reference sequence). The V gene end was trimmed by 9 bases and the J gene end by 1 base; junction bases not matched to a gene: 5. CDR3 protein: CASRQGSNTEAFF. The CDR3 region has the DNA TGTGCCAGCCGACAGGGATCGAACACTGAAGCTTTCTTT.

The rearrangement joins TRBV5-1 to TRBJ1-2; TRBD1 matches at 8 bases. With V trimmed by 6 bases and J by 4 bases, 2 bases remained unmatched. CDR3 length: 12 amino acids. Germline CDR1 reads SGHRS; CDR2 reads YFSETQ. The CDR3 nucleotides read TGCGCCAGCACTGGACAGGGCTATGGCTACACCTTC. Translated: CASTGQGYGYTF. The whole variable domain, filled in from reference TRBV5-1 and TRBJ1-2, reads KAGVTQTPRYLIKTRGQQVTLSCSPISGHRSVSWYQQTPGQGLQFLFEYFSETQRNKGNFPGRFSGRQFSNSRSEMNVSTLELGDSALYLCASTGQGYGYTFGSGTRLTVV.

V and J are TRBV7-3 and TRBJ2-7, with D possibly being TRBD2 (6 bases). The CDR3 consists of 13 residues. The V end lost 2 bases, the J end lost 9 bases, and 14 bases lay between the germline ends. Germline V gene data show CDR1 as SGHTA and CDR2 as FQGTGA. CDR3 DNA sequence: TGTGCCAGCAGCTTAGATCGCCAGGGAGGGCAGTACTTC. It specifies CASSLDRQGGQYF.

This sequence joins TRBV20-1 and TRBJ1-1; D unresolved. Trimming stripped 3 bases from V and 2 bases from J, with 13 bases between. The CDR3 loop spans 14 amino acids. Germline V gives CDR1 DFQATT, CDR2 SNEGSKA (reference sequence). The DNA of the CDR3 is TGCAGTGCTAGTTTGAACAGTGACAACACTGAAGCTTTCTTT. This translates into CSASLNSDNTEAFF.

J is TRBJ2-1 and V is TRBV5-4; 7 bases line up with TRBD2. The CDR3 is made up of 16 amino acids. Germline V gene lookup returns CDR1 SGHNT and CDR2 YYREEE (reference sequence). V dropped 0 bases and J dropped 3; count of bases not matched to a gene: 6. CDR3: CASSLALGLDYNEQFF. As DNA, the CDR3 is TGTGCCAGCAGCTTGGCTCTAGGACTAGACTACAATGAGCAGTTCTTC. The full variable domain, in which reference TRBV5-4 and TRBJ2-1 provide the parts outside the CDR3, is ETGVTQSPTHLIKTRGQQVTLRCSSQSGHNTVSWYQQALGQGPQFIFQYYREEENGRGNFPPRFSGLQFPNYSSELNVNALELDDSALYLCASSLALGLDYNEQFFGPGTRLTVL.

Only one count was recorded for this clone. V is TRBV27 and J is TRBJ2-2, with 8 bases aligning to TRBD1. The germline CDR1 and CDR2 sequences are MNHEY and SMNVEV (reference sequence). The CDR3 totals 15 residues. With V trimmed by 6 bases and J by 7 bases, 10 bases remained unmatched. The CDR3 is CASSQTGGRGGELFF. In nucleotides, the CDR3 is TGTGCCAGCAGCCAAACAGGGGGACGGGGCGGGGAGCTGTTTTTT.

The rearrangement uses TRBV2 and TRBJ1-1; perhaps TRBD1 as D (5 bases). Germline-derived CDR1 and CDR2 are SNHLY and FYNNEI. This CDR3 region has 13 residues. Trimming removed 7 bases from V and 4 bases from J, with 13 bases in between. For the CDR3, the DNA is TGTGCCAGCACCGGGGGAAGGGCCACTGAAGCTTTCTTT. Translation: CASTGGRATEAFF.

This chain connects TRBV7-3 to TRBJ1-5, with D tentatively TRBD1 (5 bases). CDR1 and CDR2 from the germline V gene are SGHTA and FQGTGA. Trimming removed 2 bases from V and 6 bases from J, with 8 bases in between. The CDR3 sequence is 13 residues long. CDR3 amino acids: CASSLDRGQPQHF. The CDR3, as DNA: TGTGCCAGCAGCTTAGATAGGGGTCAGCCCCAGCATTTT.

The chain combines TRBV7-2 with TRBJ1-2; 10 bases match TRBD1. The CDR3 length is 13 residues. Germline V gene sequence: CDR1 SGHTA, CDR2 FQGNSA. The trim removed 7 bases at V and 8 bases at J, leaving 7 bases unmatched. CDR3 bases: TGTGCCAGCATCCGACAGGGGGCGCAAGGCTACACCTTC. It codes for CASIRQGAQGYTF.

V usage is TRBV6-5 and J usage is TRBJ1-1; D perhaps matches TRBD1 (6 bases). V was trimmed by 6 bases and J by 1 base, leaving 12 bases between them. CDR3 length: 14 residues. In germline, CDR1 is MNHEY, CDR2 SVGAGI. The CDR3 protein is CASRVLGGNTEAFF. The DNA of the CDR3 is TGTGCCAGCAGGGTACTAGGGGGGAACACTGAAGCTTTCTTT.

This clone was seen a single time. CDR3 loop: CASSLRQRNTEAFF. The CDR3 coding sequence is TGTGCCAGCAGCTTAAGACAGAGAAACACTGAAGCTTTCTTT. V and J are TRBV7-8 and TRBJ1-1, with a tentative D call TRBD1 (5 bases). The CDR3 consists of 14 residues. Trimming removed 2 bases from V and 2 bases from J, with 9 bases in between. From germline, CDR1 is SGHVS and CDR2 FQNEAQ.

The rearrangement links TRBV19 to TRBJ1-6; no clear D. CDR3 length: 14 amino acids. Trimming left V 3 bases short and J 4 bases short, with 7 bases between. CDR1 LNHDA and CDR2 SQIVND come from the germline V gene (reference sequence). The CDR3 loop reads CASSMPEYNSPLHF. The CDR3 DNA reads as TGTGCCAGTAGTATGCCGGAGTATAATTCACCCCTCCACTTT.

This chain connects TRBV7-3 to TRBJ2-1; D gene uncertain. In germline, CDR1 is SGHTA, CDR2 FQGTGA. This CDR3 is built from 12 residues. V was trimmed by 4 bases and J by 9 bases, leaving 10 bases between them. The CDR3 protein is CASSYGAGEQFF. CDR3 bases: TGTGCCAGCAGCTACGGAGCCGGTGAGCAGTTCTTC.

The chain joins TRBV6-5 to TRBJ2-6, with D perhaps TRBD1 (5 bases). From germline, CDR1 is MNHEY and CDR2 SVGAGI. V was shortened by 4 bases and J by 1 base, with 11 bases between the two germline ends. CDR3 length equals 16 residues. CDR3 sequence (DNA): TGTGCCAGCAGTTTATCAGGGATATCTGGGGCCAACGTCCTGACTTTC. Translated, it gives CASSLSGISGANVLTF.

The chain recombines TRBV19 with TRBJ1-1; 7 bases agree with TRBD1. The CDR3 runs to 13 residues. Germline CDR1 is LNHDA and CDR2 is SQIVND (reference sequence). Trimming took 6 bases from V and 5 from J; bases not matched to a gene: 6. CDR3 DNA: TGTGCCAGTAGCCCGACAGGGTGGACTGAAGCTTTCTTT. Translation: CASSPTGWTEAFF.